What follows are 18 T cell receptor beta chains derived from one specimen sequenced in a study of spatial heterogeneity in lung cancer. Time point denoted: sample taken at primary tumor resection. No cell sorting; template was whole RNA from tumor, lung tissue or PBMC. TCRdb reanalysed the 5' RACE reads using MiXCR and keeps one entry per CDR3 protein. The data contain about 92,000 distinct CDR3 sequences, approximately 12% of them singletons. The specimen comprised PBMCs, sampled at surgery. The receptors were sampled from a male donor with early-stage non-small cell lung cancer.

The V gene is TRBV9, the J gene TRBJ2-3, with 7 bases lining up with TRBD1. The V gene end was trimmed by 0 bases and the J gene end by 4 bases; junction bases not matched to a gene: 20. The CDR3 sequence is 20 residues long. Germline CDR1 SGDLS, CDR2 YYNGEE. The CDR3 is CASSVALSPLPGQPPDTQYF. CDR3 DNA sequence: TGTGCCAGCAGCGTAGCCCTTTCACCCCTACCGGGACAGCCCCCAGATACGCAGTATTTT.

This sequence joins TRBV5-1 and TRBJ2-5, with D possibly being TRBD1 or TRBD2 (5 bases each). Germline CDR1 reads SGHRS; CDR2 reads YFSETQ. Deletions cut 3 bases from V and 5 bases from J, with 17 bases between. This CDR3 is 15 amino acids long. The CDR3 region has the DNA TGCGCCAGCAGCTACCGGGACCTAACCCGCGAGACCCAGTACTTC. Amino acid sequence: CASSYRDLTRETQYF.

The V and J genes are TRBV11-2 and TRBJ2-5; 10 bases are a match to TRBD2. Losses at the gene ends were 5 bases for V and 4 bases for J; bases not matched to a gene: 10. There are 16 residues in the CDR3. Germline V gene lookup returns CDR1 SGHAT and CDR2 FQNNGV. In nucleotides, the CDR3 is TGTGCCAGCAGCCTCCGGACTAGCGGAGGTGGAGAGACCCAGTACTTC. Its protein product is CASSLRTSGGGETQYF. The whole variable domain, remainder taken from reference TRBV11-2 and TRBJ2-5, is EAGVAQSPRYKIIEKRQSVAFWCNPISGHATLYWYQQILGQGPKLLIQFQNNGVVDDSQLPKDRFSAERLKGVDSTLKIQPAKLEDSAVYLCASSLRTSGGGETQYFGPGTRLLVL.

This clonotype came up a few times. The chain joins TRBV4-1 to TRBJ1-2; D possibly corresponds to TRBD1 (6 bases). CDR1 and CDR2 (germline): MGHRA, YSYEKL. Between the trimmed V and J ends, which lost 0 bases and 4 bases, there was a span of 15 bases. The CDR3 loop spans 16 amino acids. The CDR3 sequence: CASSQDFGGAPYGYTF. The CDR3, as DNA: TGCGCCAGCAGCCAAGATTTTGGGGGGGCTCCCTATGGCTACACCTTC.

This clonotype was observed many times. This chain connects TRBV7-9 to TRBJ2-5; 12 nucleotides line up with TRBD2. This CDR3 region has 16 residues. Trimming cost V 0 bases and J 2 bases; bases outside gene matches: 1. Germline V gene lookup returns CDR1 SEHNR and CDR2 FQNEAQ (reference sequence). This chain's CDR3 is CASSLAGTSGQETQYF. In DNA, the CDR3 is TGTGCCAGCAGCTTAGCCGGGACTAGCGGGCAAGAGACCCAGTACTTC. The whole variable domain, remainder taken from reference TRBV7-9 and TRBJ2-5, is DTGVSQNPRHKITKRGQNVTFRCDPISEHNRLYWYRQTLGQGPEFLTYFQNEAQLEKSRLLSDRFSAERPKGSFSTLEIQRTEQGDSAMYLCASSLAGTSGQETQYFGPGTRLLVL.

Worth noting for this clonotype: Compared with germline, one end of the junction differs, possibly owing to a read error. The V call is TRBV7-7, the J call TRBJ2-5, with a weak D call TRBD1 (6 bases). The CDR3 has 15 amino acids. Germline-derived CDR1 and CDR2 are SSHAT and FNYEAQ (reference sequence). CDR3 region: CASSQLMGAQETQYF. DNA of the CDR3: TGTGCTAGCAGCCAATTAATGGGGGCTCAAGAGACCCAGTACTTC.

There are a few counts of this clonotype. The chain joins TRBV5-8 to TRBJ2-5; D uncertain. Germline V gene data show CDR1 as SGHTS and CDR2 as YDEGEE. The V and J ends lost 4 bases and 1 base respectively, with 17 bases between them. This CDR3 spans 16 amino acids. CDR3 in amino acids: CASSPARGPPQETQYF. The DNA of the CDR3 is TGTGCCAGCAGCCCGGCGCGTGGGCCCCCCCAAGAGACCCAGTACTTC.

This chain links TRBV18 with TRBJ1-2, with D possibly being TRBD1 (5 bases). Between the trimmed V and J ends, which lost 2 bases and 8 bases, there was a span of 12 bases. The length of the CDR3 is 13 residues. Germline CDR1 and CDR2: KGHSH and LQKENI. CDR3 bases: TGTGCCAGCTCACCAAGGGACCCACAAGGCTACACCTTC. Translation gives CASSPRDPQGYTF.

This clonotype has a handful of counts. The chain employs TRBV7-9 and TRBJ1-2, with D perhaps matching TRBD1 (6 bases). V gave up 4 bases and J gave up 4 bases, with 16 bases separating them. This CDR3 is 15 amino acids long. CDR1 is SEHNR and CDR2 is FQNEAQ in the germline V gene (reference sequence). Here the CDR3 DNA reads TGTGCCAGCAGCTCCCGAGGGGGGGATGGCTATGGCTACACCTTC. Translated, it gives CASSSRGGDGYGYTF.

V and J are TRBV7-8 and TRBJ2-2; no firm D call. Trimming pared 2 bases from V and 7 bases from J, leaving 14 bases between. This CDR3 comprises 15 residues. Germline V gene data show CDR1 as SGHVS and CDR2 as FQNEAQ. CDR3: CASSLFTESVGELFF. CDR3 coding DNA: TGTGCCAGCAGCTTATTTACGGAAAGCGTCGGGGAGCTGTTTTTT. Full variable domain (rest looked up from reference TRBV7-8 and TRBJ2-2): GAGVSQSPRYKVAKRGQDVALRCDPISGHVSLFWYQQALGQGPEFLTYFQNEAQLDKSGLPSDRFFAERPEGSVSTLKIQRTQQEDSAVYLCASSLFTESVGELFFGEGSRLTVL.

This clonotype was counted ten times or more. The V and J genes are TRBV20-1 and TRBJ1-5; tentative D call: TRBD1 (5 bases). The V gene's germline CDR1 is DFQATT and CDR2 SNEGSKA (reference sequence). Between the trimmed V and J ends, which lost 0 bases and 5 bases, there was a span of 14 bases. This CDR3 region has 15 residues. CDR3 sequence: CSARERGGSYQPQHF. In DNA, the CDR3 is TGCAGTGCTAGAGAGAGGGGCGGCAGTTATCAGCCCCAGCATTTT.

This clonotype was seen repeatedly, ten times or more. CDR3 amino acids: CATSDFLGGNEQFF. As DNA, the CDR3 is TGTGCCACCAGTGATTTTCTCGGGGGCAATGAGCAGTTCTTC. The chain recombines TRBV24-1 with TRBJ2-1; possible D gene TRBD2, 6 bases. V was trimmed by 1 base and J by 6 bases, leaving 9 bases between them. The CDR3 covers 14 residues. Germline CDR1 reads KGHDR; CDR2 reads SFDVKD.

This clonotype was counted at least ten times. The chain carries TRBV12-3 or TRBV12-4 and TRBJ1-2; 7 bases map to TRBD1. V shed 8 bases and J 5 bases; nucleotides not matched to a gene: 5. This CDR3 is 12 amino acids long. The CDR3 bases are TGTGCCAGCCGACAGGGAGGGTATGGCTACACCTTC. It translates to CASRQGGYGYTF.

The V and J genes are TRBV7-2 and TRBJ2-7, with TRBD2 matching over 12 bases. Germline V lookup: CDR1 SGHTA, CDR2 FQGNSA. The V segment lost 3 bases and the J segment 6 bases; nucleotides outside the gene matches: 3. The CDR3 runs 14 residues. CDR3 sequence: CASSLTSGRGEQYF. In DNA, the CDR3 is TGTGCCAGCAGCTTGACTAGCGGGAGAGGCGAGCAGTACTTC.

This clonotype was recorded many times. The V and J genes are TRBV6-5 and TRBJ2-1, with D perhaps assigned TRBD1 or TRBD2 (6 bases each). V lost 3 bases and J 4 bases, leaving 22 bases between the germline ends. The CDR3 loop spans 18 amino acids. The germline CDR1 and CDR2 sequences are MNHEY and SVGAGI. The CDR3 sequence: CASSYRVSGALTYNEQFF. The CDR3 DNA follows: TGTGCCAGCAGTTATAGGGTTTCGGGGGCTCTTACATACAATGAGCAGTTCTTC.

This clonotype was detected ten times or more. The chain employs TRBV7-3 and TRBJ1-2; the D is unclear. The germline V gene encodes CDR1 SGHTA and CDR2 FQGTGA. V lost 6 bases and J lost 4, with 6 bases in between. The CDR3 length is 11 residues. This CDR3 reads CASRGSYGYTF. In DNA form, the CDR3 reads TGTGCCAGCAGGGGCAGCTATGGCTACACCTTC.

This clonotype was seen more than once but under ten times. The V gene is TRBV12-3 or TRBV12-4, the J gene TRBJ2-3; 9 positions agree with TRBD1. This CDR3 has 15 residues. The V gene end was trimmed by 4 bases and the J gene end by 8 bases; junction bases not matched to a gene: 10. The CDR3 is CASSSDRGSWATQYF. The CDR3 nucleotides read TGTGCCAGCAGTTCAGACAGGGGGTCATGGGCTACGCAGTATTTT.

This clonotype was recorded many times. This chain links TRBV29-1 with TRBJ2-1; D is undetermined. CDR3 length: 15 amino acids. Trimming took off 1 base at V and 0 bases at J, with 10 bases between the two ends. CDR1 is SQVTM, CDR2 ANQGSEA, per germline. The CDR3 protein is CSVEVWDSSYNEQFF. As DNA, the CDR3 is TGCAGCGTTGAAGTTTGGGATAGCTCCTACAATGAGCAGTTCTTC.